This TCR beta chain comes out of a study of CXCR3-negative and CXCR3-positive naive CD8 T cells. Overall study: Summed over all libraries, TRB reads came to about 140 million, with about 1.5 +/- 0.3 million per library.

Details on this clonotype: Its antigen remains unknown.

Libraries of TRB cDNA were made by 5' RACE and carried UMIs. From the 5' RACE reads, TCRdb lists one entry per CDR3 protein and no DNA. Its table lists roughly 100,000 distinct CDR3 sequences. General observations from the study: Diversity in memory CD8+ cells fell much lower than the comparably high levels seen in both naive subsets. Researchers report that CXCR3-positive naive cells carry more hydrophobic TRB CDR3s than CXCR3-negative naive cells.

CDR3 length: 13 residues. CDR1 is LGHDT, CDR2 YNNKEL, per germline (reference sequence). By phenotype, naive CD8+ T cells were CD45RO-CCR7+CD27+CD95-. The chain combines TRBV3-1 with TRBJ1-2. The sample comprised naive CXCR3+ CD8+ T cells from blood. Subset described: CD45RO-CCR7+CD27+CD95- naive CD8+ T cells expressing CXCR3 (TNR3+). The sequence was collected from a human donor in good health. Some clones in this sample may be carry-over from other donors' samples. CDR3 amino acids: CASSQESVVGYTF. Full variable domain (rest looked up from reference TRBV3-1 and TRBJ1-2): DTAVSQTPKYLVTQMGNDKSIKCEQNLGHDTMYWYKQDSKKFLKIMFSYNNKELIINETVPNRFSPKSPDKAHLNLHINSLELGDSAVYFCASSQESVVGYTFGSGTRLTVV.